Listed below are T cell receptor beta chains from one sample, sequenced in a study of blood T cell repertoires in COVID-19. Here immunoSEQ multiplex PCR was the method, and the copy in TCRdb shows in-frame clones only, minus some. The table shows some 17,000 clones, with roughly 89% occurring only once. The sequencing input was peripheral blood. The receptors come from a man between 60 and 70 years old with active COVID-19. The CDR3 runs from the conserved cysteine through the conserved F or W. The D gene is left open where the match is weak. The size entry is marked missing in some rows and otherwise reads once, few, many or a size class.

D gene,J gene,V gene,CDR3 length,clone size,CDR3 protein,CDR3 DNA
.,TRBJ1-6,TRBV19,17,.,CASSPSGARVYNSPLHF,TGTGCCTCCTCCCCGAGCGGCGCCCGAGTCTATAATTCACCCCTCCACTTT
.,TRBJ2-7,TRBV3-1/TRBV3-2,15,.,CASRQLDSEIYEQYF,TGTGCCAGCAGGCAATTGGACAGTGAAATATACGAGCAGTACTTC
.,TRBJ2-3,TRBV11-2,14,.,CASSYSGRTDTQYF,TGTGCCAGCAGCTATAGCGGCCGCACAGATACGCAGTATTTT
.,TRBJ1-1,TRBV11-2,14,.,CASSLSGGVTEAFF,TGTGCCAGCAGCCTATCCGGAGGCGTGACTGAAGCTTTCTTT
.,TRBJ2-7,TRBV6-5,14,.,CASSYYGLAHEQYF,TGTGCCAGCAGTTATTATGGTCTAGCCCACGAGCAGTACTTC
.,TRBJ2-7,TRBV7-2,14,few,CASSPWDNSYEQYF,TGTGCCAGCAGCCCATGGGACAATTCCTACGAGCAGTACTTC
TRBD2,TRBJ2-7,TRBV9,14,.,CASSPAGGLREQYF,TGTGCCAGCAGCCCAGCGGGGGGGCTTCGCGAGCAGTACTTC
.,TRBJ2-5,TRBV7-6,15,.,CASSLMQGYQETQYF,TGTGCCAGCAGCTTGATGCAGGGGTACCAAGAGACCCAGTACTTC
.,TRBJ2-7,TRBV21-1,15,.,CASTKGPVSSYEQYF,TGTGCCAGCACCAAGGGGCCCGTAAGCTCCTACGAGCAGTACTTC
TRBD1,TRBJ1-1,TRBV5-6,13,.,CASSWDRNTEAFF,TGTGCCAGCAGTTGGGACAGGAACACTGAAGCTTTCTTT
.,TRBJ1-1,TRBV7-2,13,.,CASSLTGNTEAFF,TGTGCCAGCAGCTTGACAGGGAACACTGAAGCTTTCTTT
TRBD2,TRBJ2-1,TRBV10-1,15,.,CASSEIERGSNEQFF,TGCGCCAGCAGTGAGATAGAGCGGGGGAGCAATGAGCAGTTCTTC
.,TRBJ2-2,TRBV5-6,13,.,CASSLANTGELFF,TGTGCCAGCAGCTTGGCTAACACCGGGGAGCTGTTTTTT
TRBD1,TRBJ2-7,TRBV18,15,.,CASSPTGGLNYEQYF,TGTGCCAGCTCCCCCACAGGGGGCCTAAACTACGAGCAGTACTTC
.,TRBJ2-7,TRBV5-8,13,.,CASSLGQVGEQYF,TGTGCCAGCAGCTTGGGTCAGGTCGGCGAGCAGTACTTC
.,TRBJ1-2,TRBV5-1,12,.,CAGFRDFYGYTF,TGCGCCGGATTTCGGGATTTTTATGGCTACACCTTC
TRBD2,TRBJ2-3,TRBV7-2,17,.,CASSRPSGSGTADTQYF,TGTGCCAGCAGCCGCCCGAGCGGGAGCGGTACGGCAGATACGCAGTATTTT
TRBD1,TRBJ2-3,TRBV30,12,.,CAWTRGPDTQYF,TGTGCCTGGACCAGGGGGCCAGATACGCAGTATTTT
TRBD2,TRBJ2-2,TRBV20-1,14,.,CSASPAGLTGELFF,TGCAGTGCTAGTCCAGCGGGGCTGACCGGGGAGCTGTTTTTT
TRBD2,TRBJ2-7,TRBV7-2,15,.,CASSVKALAGGEQYF,TGTGCCAGCAGCGTAAAGGCACTAGCGGGGGGCGAGCAGTACTTC
TRBD2,TRBJ2-1,TRBV19,15,.,CASSSLTSGLDEQFF,TGTGCCAGTAGTTCCCTGACTAGCGGGCTCGATGAGCAGTTCTTC
TRBD2,TRBJ2-1,TRBV7-2,15,.,CASSPGTSGSNEQFF,TGTGCCAGCAGCCCCGGGACTAGCGGGAGTAATGAGCAGTTCTTC
.,TRBJ2-5,TRBV24-1,16,.,CATSDSGGTVQETQYF,TGTGCCACCAGTGATTCCGGCGGGACAGTTCAAGAGACCCAGTACTTC
TRBD1,TRBJ2-6,TRBV30,16,.,CACGQGSPSGANVLTF,TGTGCCTGCGGACAGGGTTCTCCCTCTGGGGCCAACGTCCTGACTTTC
.,TRBJ2-7,TRBV7-9,16,.,CASSLAEGRSTYEQYF,TGTGCCAGCAGCTTAGCCGAGGGGAGGAGCACCTACGAGCAGTACTTC
TRBD2,TRBJ2-1,TRBV3-1/TRBV3-2,16,.,CASSQEWASGTDEQFF,TGTGCCAGCAGCCAAGAATGGGCTAGCGGAACGGATGAGCAGTTCTTC
TRBD1,TRBJ2-7,TRBV5-1,19,.,CASSGGGGQGTRDAYEQYF,TGCGCCAGCAGCGGCGGTGGGGGACAGGGAACCCGAGATGCCTACGAGCAGTACTTC
.,TRBJ2-3,TRBV20-1,11,.,CSAARTDTQYF,TGCAGTGCAGCGAGGACAGATACGCAGTATTTT
TRBD2,TRBJ2-7,TRBV6-5,15,.,CASRREKRAPYEQYF,TGTGCCAGCCGGCGGGAGAAAAGGGCCCCCTACGAGCAGTACTTC
TRBD1,TRBJ2-5,TRBV25-1,15,.,CASSARTGFQETQYF,TGTGCCAGCAGTGCCCGGACAGGGTTTCAAGAGACCCAGTACTTC
.,TRBJ1-3,TRBV5-1,14,.,CASSLGVSGNTIYF,TGCGCCAGCAGCTTGGGAGTATCTGGAAACACCATATATTTT
TRBD2,TRBJ2-7,TRBV3-1/TRBV3-2,15,.,CASSLSGIFSYEQYF,TGTGCCAGCAGCCTTAGCGGGATCTTCTCCTACGAGCAGTACTTC
.,TRBJ2-7,TRBV7-2,14,.,CASSVEVGFYEQYF,TGTGCCAGCAGCGTAGAGGTGGGCTTCTACGAGCAGTACTTC
.,TRBJ1-5,TRBV28,21,few,CASSLRPFRPAGFGRNQPQHF,TGTGCCAGCAGTCTAAGGCCTTTCCGGCCGGCAGGGTTTGGTCGGAATCAGCCCCAGCATTTT
TRBD1,TRBJ2-7,TRBV27,13,.,CASSPGTGSEQYF,TGTGCCAGCAGCCCCGGGACAGGGAGCGAGCAGTACTTC
TRBD2,TRBJ2-7,TRBV5-6,17,once,CASSSDPSGQFSYEQYF,TGTGCCAGCAGCTCCGACCCTAGCGGGCAATTCTCCTACGAGCAGTACTTC
.,TRBJ2-3,TRBV7-3,13,.,CASSLAPTDTQYF,TGTGCCAGCAGCTTAGCGCCTACAGATACGCAGTATTTT
TRBD2,TRBJ2-7,TRBV5-1,16,.,CASSANPSGRTYEQYF,TGCGCCAGCAGCGCCAACCCTAGCGGGAGGACCTACGAGCAGTACTTC
TRBD1,TRBJ1-6,TRBV5-4,14,.,CASSLRQGDSPLHF,TGTGCCAGCAGCTTGCGACAGGGGGATTCACCCCTCCACTTT
TRBD2,TRBJ2-1,TRBV5-1,16,.,CASSSGRREGLNEQFF,TGCGCCAGCAGCTCCGGCCGGCGGGAGGGCCTAAATGAGCAGTTCTTC
.,TRBJ1-3,TRBV29-1,12,.,CSVGERENTIYF,TGCAGCGTTGGGGAGAGGGAGAACACCATATATTTT
TRBD2,TRBJ2-5,TRBV19,15,.,CASSPSTSGRETQYF,TGTGCCAGTAGTCCCTCAACTAGCGGCCGAGAGACCCAGTACTTC
TRBD1,TRBJ2-7,TRBV7-7,13,.,CASSSDRGAEQYF,TGTGCTAGCAGCTCCGACAGGGGTGCCGAGCAGTACTTC
.,TRBJ1-1,TRBV24-1,12,.,CATSDPQVGAFF,TGTGCCACCAGTGATCCACAGGTCGGAGCTTTCTTT
.,TRBJ2-2,TRBV10-2,16,.,CASSESRGAATGELFF,TGCGCCAGCAGTGAGTCACGGGGGGCCGCCACCGGGGAGCTGTTTTTT
.,TRBJ2-5,TRBV20-1,11,once,CSASQRETQYF,TGCAGTGCTAGCCAGCGGGAGACCCAGTACTTC
.,TRBJ1-1,TRBV12-5,14,.,CASGLPAKRTEAFF,TGTGCTAGTGGTCTGCCGGCCAAGAGGACTGAAGCTTTCTTT
TRBD2,TRBJ2-7,TRBV20-1,13,once,CSASRRGAYEQYF,TGCAGTGCTAGTCGGCGGGGGGCCTACGAGCAGTACTTC
.,TRBJ1-6,TRBV7-8,15,.,CASSLDRLRNSPLHF,TGTGCCAGCAGCTTAGACAGGCTGAGGAATTCACCCCTCCACTTT
.,TRBJ1-1,TRBV5-1,13,.,CASSRGRTFEAFF,TGCGCCAGCAGCCGAGGGCGGACCTTTGAAGCTTTCTTT
TRBD2,TRBJ2-5,TRBV3-1/TRBV3-2,14,.,CASSQRTGLGGQYF,TGTGCCAGCAGCCAGAGGACGGGACTAGGGGGTCAGTACTTC
.,TRBJ1-1,TRBV7-9,12,.,CASSLGQKRAFF,TGTGCCAGCAGCTTGGGGCAGAAGAGGGCTTTCTTT
.,TRBJ2-7,TRBV18,13,once,CASSPTRSYEQYF,TGTGCCAGCTCACCGACAAGATCCTACGAGCAGTACTTC
TRBD2,TRBJ2-1,TRBV18,15,.,CASSLLGLAGPEQFF,TGTGCCAGCTCACTCCTGGGACTAGCGGGTCCAGAGCAGTTCTTC
.,TRBJ1-5,TRBV5-8,12,.,CASSNGPRPQHF,TGTGCCAGCAGCAACGGTCCTCGGCCCCAGCATTTT
.,TRBJ2-4,TRBV19,13,.,CASSMEGGNIQYF,TGTGCCAGTAGTATGGAGGGTGGGAACATTCAGTACTTC
.,TRBJ2-3,TRBV2,14,.,CASSVGSSTDTQYF,TGTGCCAGCAGTGTGGGCAGTAGCACAGATACGCAGTATTTT